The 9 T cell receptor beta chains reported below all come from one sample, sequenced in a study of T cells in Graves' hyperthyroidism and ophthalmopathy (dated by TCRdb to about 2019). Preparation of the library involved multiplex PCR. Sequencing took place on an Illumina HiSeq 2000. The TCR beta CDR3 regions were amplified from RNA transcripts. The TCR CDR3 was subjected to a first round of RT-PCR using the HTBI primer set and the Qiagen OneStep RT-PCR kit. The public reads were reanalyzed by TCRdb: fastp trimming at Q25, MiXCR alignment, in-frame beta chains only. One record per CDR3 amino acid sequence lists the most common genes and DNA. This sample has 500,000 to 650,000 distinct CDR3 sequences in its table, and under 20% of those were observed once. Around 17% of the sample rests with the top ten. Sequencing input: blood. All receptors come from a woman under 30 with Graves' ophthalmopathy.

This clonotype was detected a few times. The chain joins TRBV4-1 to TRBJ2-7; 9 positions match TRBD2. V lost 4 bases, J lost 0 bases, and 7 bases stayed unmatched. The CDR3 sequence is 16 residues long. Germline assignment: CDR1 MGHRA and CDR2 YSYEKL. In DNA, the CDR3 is TGCGCCAGCAGCCGAGAAGCGGGGGGCAGCTCCTACGAGCAGTACTTC. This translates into CASSREAGGSSYEQYF.

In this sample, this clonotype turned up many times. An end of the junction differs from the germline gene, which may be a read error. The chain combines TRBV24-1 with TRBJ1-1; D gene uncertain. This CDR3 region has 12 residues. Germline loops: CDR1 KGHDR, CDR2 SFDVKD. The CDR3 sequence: CATSVTTTDAFF. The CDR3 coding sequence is TGTGCCACCAGTGTGACTACAACTGACGCTTTCTTT.

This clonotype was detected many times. In nucleotides, the CDR3 is TGTGCCAGCAGTTTAGACAAGCGGGAGAGGTATGAGCAGTTCTTC. Its translation is CASSLDKRERYEQFF. This sequence joins TRBV12-3 or TRBV12-4 and TRBJ2-1; TRBD2 agrees at 8 bases. The length of the CDR3 is 15 residues. V shed 1 base and J 8 bases; nucleotides not matched to a gene: 7.

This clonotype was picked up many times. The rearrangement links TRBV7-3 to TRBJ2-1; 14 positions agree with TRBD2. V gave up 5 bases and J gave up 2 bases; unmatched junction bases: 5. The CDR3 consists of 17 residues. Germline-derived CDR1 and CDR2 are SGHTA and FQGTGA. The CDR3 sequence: CASSPGLAGGPYNEQFF. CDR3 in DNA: TGTGCCAGCAGCCCAGGACTAGCGGGGGGACCCTACAATGAGCAGTTCTTC. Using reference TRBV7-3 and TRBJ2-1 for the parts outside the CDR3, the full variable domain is GAGVSQTPSNKVTEKGKYVELRCDPISGHTALYWYRQSLGQGPEFLIYFQGTGAADDSGLPNDRFFAVRPEGSVSTLKIQRTERGDSAVYLCASSPGLAGGPYNEQFFGPGTRLTVL.

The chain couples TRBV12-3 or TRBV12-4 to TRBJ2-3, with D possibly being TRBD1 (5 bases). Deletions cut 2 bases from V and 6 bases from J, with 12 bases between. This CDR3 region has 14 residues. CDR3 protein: CASSLRGAEDTQYF. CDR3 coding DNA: TGTGCCAGCAGTTTAAGGGGCGCAGAGGATACGCAGTATTTT.

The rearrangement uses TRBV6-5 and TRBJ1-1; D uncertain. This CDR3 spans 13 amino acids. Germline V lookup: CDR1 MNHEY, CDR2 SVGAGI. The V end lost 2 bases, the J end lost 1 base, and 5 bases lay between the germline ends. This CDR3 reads CASSYQRNTEAFF. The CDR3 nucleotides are TGTGCCAGCAGTTACCAGAGGAACACTGAAGCTTTCTTT.

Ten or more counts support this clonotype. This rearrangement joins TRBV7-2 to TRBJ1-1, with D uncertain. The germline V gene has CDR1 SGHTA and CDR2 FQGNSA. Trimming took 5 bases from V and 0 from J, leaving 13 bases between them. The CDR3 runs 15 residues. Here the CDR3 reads CASSLGSGMNTEAFF. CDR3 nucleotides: TGTGCCAGCAGCCTAGGGAGTGGGATGAACACTGAAGCTTTCTTT. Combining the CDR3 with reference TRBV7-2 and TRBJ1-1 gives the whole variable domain GAGVSQSPSNKVTEKGKDVELRCDPISGHTALYWYRQSLGQGLEFLIYFQGNSAPDKSGLPSDRFSAERTGGSVSTLTIQRTQQEDSAVYLCASSLGSGMNTEAFFGQGTRLTVV.

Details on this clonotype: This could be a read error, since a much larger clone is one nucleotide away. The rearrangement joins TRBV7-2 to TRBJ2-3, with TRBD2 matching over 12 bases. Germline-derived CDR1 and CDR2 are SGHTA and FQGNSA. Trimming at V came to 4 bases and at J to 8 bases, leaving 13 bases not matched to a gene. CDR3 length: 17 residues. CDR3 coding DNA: TGTGCCAGCAGCTCGCTAGCGGGAGGGATCGTAGGAGGTACGCAGTATTTT. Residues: CASSSLAGGIVGGTQYF.

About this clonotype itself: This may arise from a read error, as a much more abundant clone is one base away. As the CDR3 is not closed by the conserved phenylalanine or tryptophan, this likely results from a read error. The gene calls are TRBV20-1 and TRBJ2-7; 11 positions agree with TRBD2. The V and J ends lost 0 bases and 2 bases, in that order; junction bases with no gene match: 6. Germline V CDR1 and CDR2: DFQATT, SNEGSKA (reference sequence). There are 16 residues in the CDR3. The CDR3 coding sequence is TGCAGTGCTAGAGATACCGGGACTAGCGGTACCTACGAGCAGTACCTC. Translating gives CSARDTGTSGTYEQYL.